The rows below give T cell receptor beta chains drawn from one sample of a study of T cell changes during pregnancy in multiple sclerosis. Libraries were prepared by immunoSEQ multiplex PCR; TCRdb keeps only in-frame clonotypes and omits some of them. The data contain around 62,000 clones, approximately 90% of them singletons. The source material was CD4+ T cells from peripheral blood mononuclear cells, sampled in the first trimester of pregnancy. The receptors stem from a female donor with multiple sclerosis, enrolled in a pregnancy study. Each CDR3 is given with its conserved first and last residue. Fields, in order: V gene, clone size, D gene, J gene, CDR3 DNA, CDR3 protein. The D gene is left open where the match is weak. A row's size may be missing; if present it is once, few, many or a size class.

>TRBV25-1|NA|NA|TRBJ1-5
TGTGCCAGCAGTGAGGCGGGTGCTAATCAGCCCCAGCATTTT
CASSEAGANQPQHF
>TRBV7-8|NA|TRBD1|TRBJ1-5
TGTGCCAGCAGCCCATCCAACTTAAGGGACAGCAGAAATCAGCCCCAGCATTTT
CASSPSNLRDSRNQPQHF
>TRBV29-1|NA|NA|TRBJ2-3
TGCAGCGTTTCAGGTGGGACTGGAGATACGCAGTATTTT
CSVSGGTGDTQYF
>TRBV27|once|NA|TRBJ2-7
TGTGCCAGCAGAAGAACAGGGTTTCGGGACGAGCAGTACTTC
CASRRTGFRDEQYF
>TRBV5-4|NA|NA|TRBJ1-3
TGTGCCAGCAGCTTCCAGGGATCAGCCTCTGGAAACACCATATATTTT
CASSFQGSASGNTIYF
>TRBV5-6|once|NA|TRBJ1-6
TGTGCCAGCAGCTCTAGCCTCCCCAATTCACCCCTCCACTTT
CASSSSLPNSPLHF
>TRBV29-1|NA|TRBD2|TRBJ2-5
TGCAGCGGCAGCAGGGCGGGGGGTGGCCAAGAGACCCAGTACTTC
CSGSRAGGGQETQYF
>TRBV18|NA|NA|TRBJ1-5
TGTGCCAGCTCACCAGTTCCAGGGTCCGGCCAGCCCCAGCATTTT
CASSPVPGSGQPQHF
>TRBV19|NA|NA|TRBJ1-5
TGTGCCAGTAGTATAGCCAGGGGTAATCAGCCCCAGCATTTT
CASSIARGNQPQHF
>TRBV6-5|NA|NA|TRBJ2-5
TGTGCCAGCTCCCCTACAGGGTCGGAGACCCAGTACTTC
CASSPTGSETQYF
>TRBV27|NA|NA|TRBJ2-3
TGTGCCAGCAGTTCCCCGGGGGAAAAGAGCACAGATACGCAGTATTTT
CASSSPGEKSTDTQYF
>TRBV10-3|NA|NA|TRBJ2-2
TGTGCCATCAGTGACCTCCCTAGAGTGGAGCTGTTTTTT
CAISDLPRVELFF
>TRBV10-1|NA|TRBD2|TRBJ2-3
TGCGCCAGCAGTGCCCCAGCGGGGGGTACCACAGATACGCAGTATTTT
CASSAPAGGTTDTQYF
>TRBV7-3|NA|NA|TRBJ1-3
TGTGCCAGCAGCTCGGTCGGGGGAAACACCATATATTTT
CASSSVGGNTIYF
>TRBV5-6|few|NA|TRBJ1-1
TGTGCCGACTCAAGCGGGGGGAACACTGAAGCTTTCTTT
CADSSGGNTEAFF
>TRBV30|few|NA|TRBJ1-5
TGTGCCTGGAGTCTAAAGATTGGGCTTCGAGCCTGGAACCAGCCCCAGCATTTT
CAWSLKIGLRAWNQPQHF
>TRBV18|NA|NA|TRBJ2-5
TGTGCCAGCTCACCAATTGGGCCAAAAGAGACCCAGTACTTC
CASSPIGPKETQYF
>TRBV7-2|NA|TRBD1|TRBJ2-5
TGTGCCAGCAGCTCTTCCTCAGGGGCAGGGGGCCAAGAGACCCAGTACTTC
CASSSSSGAGGQETQYF
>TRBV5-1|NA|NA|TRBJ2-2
TGCGCCAGCAGCTCACAGGCTACTGCCGCAGGGGAGCTGTTTTTT
CASSSQATAAGELFF
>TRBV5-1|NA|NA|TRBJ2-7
TGCGCCCAGCACTACCTTAGCAACGAGCAGTACTTC
CAQHYLSNEQYF
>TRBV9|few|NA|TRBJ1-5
TGTGCCAGCAGCGTAGACGGCCGGCGGAGCAATCAGCCCCAGCATTTT
CASSVDGRRSNQPQHF
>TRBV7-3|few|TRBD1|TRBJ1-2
TGTGCCAGCAGCTCCGGACAGGGAGATGGCTACACCTTC
CASSSGQGDGYTF
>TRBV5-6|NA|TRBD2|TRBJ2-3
TGTGCCAGCAGCTTGGGGGGGCTAGCGGGGTACACAGATACGCAGTATTTT
CASSLGGLAGYTDTQYF
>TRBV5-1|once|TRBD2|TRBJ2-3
TGCGCCAGCAGCTTGATCGCTAGCGGGGGAGGTGGTACGCAGTATTTT
CASSLIASGGGGTQYF
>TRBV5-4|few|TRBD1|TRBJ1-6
TGTGCCAGCAGCCCGGGACAGAGCGGCTCCTATAATTCACCCCTCCACTTT
CASSPGQSGSYNSPLHF
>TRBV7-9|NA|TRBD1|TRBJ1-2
TGTGCCAGCAGCTTAGCGGGGGACAGCCTTAACTATGGCTACACCTTC
CASSLAGDSLNYGYTF
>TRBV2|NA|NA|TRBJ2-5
TGTGCCAGCGCGGAACAGCGGGAAGAGACCCAGTACTTC
CASAEQREETQYF
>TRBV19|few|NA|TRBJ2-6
TGTGCCAGCCGGCCCAGGGTCTCTGGGGCCAACGTCCTGACTTTC
CASRPRVSGANVLTF
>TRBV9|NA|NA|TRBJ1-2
TGTGCCAGCAGCCCAGGTGAGCCTAACTATGGCTACACCTTC
CASSPGEPNYGYTF
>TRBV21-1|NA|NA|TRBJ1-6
TGTGCCAGCAGCAAAACGGACAGGGTGTTATCACCCCTCCACTTT
CASSKTDRVLSPLHF
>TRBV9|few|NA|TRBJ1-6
TGTGCCAGCAGCGTAGTAGGGGCCGATAGGTCACCCCTCCACTTT
CASSVVGADRSPLHF
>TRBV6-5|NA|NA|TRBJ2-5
TGTGCCAGCAGTTACTCTTCGCCGGGGACCCAGTACTTC
CASSYSSPGTQYF
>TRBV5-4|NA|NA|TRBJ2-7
TGTGCCAGCAGCTTAGGACTAGAGCAGTACTTC
CASSLGLEQYF
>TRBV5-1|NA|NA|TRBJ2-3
TGCGCCAGCAGCTTGGTTGAGGGCGGCCCTTCCACAGATACGCAGTATTTT
CASSLVEGGPSTDTQYF
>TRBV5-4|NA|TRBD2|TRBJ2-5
TGTGCCAGCAGCTCCCTCGGGGGGGGGCCCGGGGAGACCCAGTACTTC
CASSSLGGGPGETQYF
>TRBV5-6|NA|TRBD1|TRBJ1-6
TGTGCCAGCAGCTTGGAAGGGGACAGGAGAAATTCACCCCTCCACTTT
CASSLEGDRRNSPLHF
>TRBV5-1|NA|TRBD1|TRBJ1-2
TGCGCCAGCAGTTCACAGGGGGGAAACTATGGCTACACCTTC
CASSSQGGNYGYTF
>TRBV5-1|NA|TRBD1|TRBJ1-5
TGCGCCAGCAGCTTGGAGGGACAGACCAATCAGCCCCAGCATTTT
CASSLEGQTNQPQHF
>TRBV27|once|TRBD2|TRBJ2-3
TGTGCCAGCAGTCCCTCATTAGCGGGGGGGCGAGATACGCAGTATTTT
CASSPSLAGGRDTQYF
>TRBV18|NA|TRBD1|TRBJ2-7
TGTGCCAGCTCGGGGACAGTCTCCTACGAGCAGTACTTC
CASSGTVSYEQYF
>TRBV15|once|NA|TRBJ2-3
TGTGCCACCAGCAGTCGGGTAGGGGCCCGCACAGATACGCAGTATTTT
CATSSRVGARTDTQYF
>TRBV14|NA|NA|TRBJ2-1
TGTGCCACCATAAAGCAGACTAGCTCCTACAATGAGCAGTTCTTC
CATIKQTSSYNEQFF
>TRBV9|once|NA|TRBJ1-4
TGTGCCAGCAGCGTAGGGCAATCAACTAATGAAAAACTGTTTTTT
CASSVGQSTNEKLFF
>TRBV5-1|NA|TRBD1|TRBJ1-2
TGCGCCAGCAGCTTTGGGGACAGGGGCTATGGCTACACCTTC
CASSFGDRGYGYTF
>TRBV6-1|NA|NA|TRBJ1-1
TGTGCCATCTCAGGGGAGTTAATCACTGAAGCTTTCTTT
CAISGELITEAFF
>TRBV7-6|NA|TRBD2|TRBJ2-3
TGTGCCAGCAGCCGGAGTTTAGCGGGGGGGCCTGATACGCAGTATTTT
CASSRSLAGGPDTQYF
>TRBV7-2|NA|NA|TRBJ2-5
TGTGCCAGCAGCCTAATAGCGGCCCAAGAGACCCAGTACTTC
CASSLIAAQETQYF
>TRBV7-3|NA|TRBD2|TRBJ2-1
TGTGCCAGCAGCCACTCCCCAGCTGCGGGGGGCATCGGTGAGCAGTTCTTC
CASSHSPAAGGIGEQFF
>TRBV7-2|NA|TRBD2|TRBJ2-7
TGTGCCAGCAGCTTCCGGGGGGGGGTATCCGAGCAGTACTTC
CASSFRGGVSEQYF
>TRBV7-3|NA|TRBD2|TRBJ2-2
TGTGCCAGCAGCCTCGGGACTACCAACGGGGAGCTGTTTTTT
CASSLGTTNGELFF
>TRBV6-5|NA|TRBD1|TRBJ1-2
TGTGCCAGCAGAGAGACAGGGGCCCTTCGCTATGGCTACACCTTC
CASRETGALRYGYTF